This T cell receptor (beta chain) came from a study of prognosis after radiotherapy for stage I lung cancer (TCRdb year 2021). A note on the overall study: Between early 2018 and January 2019, roughly 20 patients with stage I NSCLC were enrolled in Nanjing, China. Fourteen of the patients were found to have newly diagnosed primary stage I lung tumors, and about five were living with oligometastatic NSCLC after surgical resection of the primary tumor. All patients were regarded as medically inoperable, because of comorbidities in over 10 patients and refusal of surgery in roughly seven patients. Ages in the cohort of approximately 14 men and more than 5 women ranged from about 50 to 85 years, with a median of 74. On tumor histology, around twelve patients had adenocarcinoma and about seven had squamous cell carcinoma. SBRT was delivered in 3 to 5 fractions with a biologically effective dose of at least 100 Gy, and image-guided IMRT or VMAT was used for delivery. Concurrent therapy was not administered to any patient alongside SBRT. Distant metastases were developed by four of the 19 patients after SBRT, at a median of about 7 months, whereas no significant progression was observed in the other 15 patients. The study profiled peripheral blood TCR beta repertoires from stage I NSCLC patients before and after stereotactic body radiotherapy and related them to distant failure. For each of the approximately 19 patients, one blood sample was taken before SBRT and one after, so the study sequenced about 40 samples in total.

All patients had node-negative disease on CT and PET/CT, and none had a history of other malignancies or had previously received chemotherapy or radiotherapy. At each of two time points, approximately 6 milliliters of peripheral venous blood were collected in EDTA tubes. PBMCs were isolated by Ficoll-Paque Plus density-gradient centrifugation. Immediately after collection, samples were stored at -80 degrees C until analysis. Two rounds of multiplex PCR were used to amplify the TCR beta CDR3 region from genomic DNA. In the first PCR round, primers specific to each TRBV and TRBJ gene were used, and the primer sequences were filed in Chinese patent CN105087789A. The second PCR round used universal primers. The Roche High Pure PCR Template Preparation Kit was used to extract genomic DNA from the frozen PBMCs. Libraries were sequenced paired-end with 151 bp reads on an Illumina HiSeq 3000. From the authors' description of their analysis: Raw reads lacking the multiplex PCR primer sequences were removed with CutAdapt. Using PEAR, the high-quality paired reads were merged into contigs. TRB V, D and J gene segments were assigned to each contig with MiXCR by alignment to reference sequences. To remove sequencing errors, CDR3 sequences were clustered according to base quality and sequence similarity. Diversity was measured as Shannon entropy normalized by the natural log of productive TCR sequence number. One minus Shannon entropy divided by the natural log of the number of unique clonotypes was used as the definition of clonality. Using the Youden index from ROC curves, the researchers picked the repertoire-metric cut-offs for progression-free survival, and all analyses were carried out in R 3.5.3. TCRdb trimmed public reads at Q25 via fastp, called clones via MiXCR and kept in-frame beta chains. Rows with a matching CDR3 protein are joined into one entry that keeps the most common DNA and genes. The V and J calls follow TCRdb's processing rather than the paper's. For this sample the table gives about 12,000 distinct CDR3 sequences, of which around half were detected only once. Of the sample, 20% is held by the ten largest clones.

On this clonotype itself: Its target antigen remains unknown. A much bigger clone sits one base away, suggesting this may be a read error.

CDR1 and CDR2 are drawn from the germline V gene: MNHNS, SASEGT. After removal of 11 bases from V and 5 bases from J, the junction retains 8 bases not matched to a gene. The CDR3 has 13 amino acids, counting the end cysteine and phenylalanine. The entry retains the CDR3 DNA only, 39 bases that are in frame from base 1. Beyond this particular receptor, the publication reports: Tumor specificity of expanded TCR clones was not determined. The small cohort and short follow-up limited the study, so independent validation of the findings is needed. Unique TCR clone counts fell after SBRT (median 10,088 before versus fewer than 7,500 after; Wilcoxon paired P=0.011). Differences by metastasis status were reportedly seen in TRBV and TRBJ usage frequencies, involving two V genes at baseline and, after SBRT, roughly ten V genes and two J genes. Post-SBRT Shannon entropy and its change from baseline were lower in patients who developed distant metastases; baseline Shannon entropy was not associated with metastases. None of the reported P values were adjusted for multiple comparisons.

This clonotype originated in a donor aged 50 or older with non-small cell lung cancer. The sequences come from PBMCs, collected before or after stereotactic body radiation therapy (not recorded which). The V gene is TRBV6-1 and the J gene is TRBJ2-7, and TRBD2 matches 11 of the central bases. The nucleotides read TGTGCCTCAACTAGCGGGGGTACCAACGAGCAGTACTTC. This encodes CASTSGGTNEQYF.